A single sample gave rise to the 20 T cell receptor beta chains below, sequenced in a study of T cells in Graves' hyperthyroidism and ophthalmopathy. From RNA transcripts, TCR beta CDR3 regions were amplified. Carried out on the TCR CDR3, a first-round RT-PCR used the HTBI primer set. TCRdb recomputed calls from the multiplex PCR reads with MiXCR, one row per CDR3 protein. The data show around 450,000 distinct CDR3 sequences, approximately 13% seen once. Material: blood. The receptors were sampled from a woman aged 18-29 years with Graves' hyperthyroidism.

This clonotype was seen at least ten times. The chain carries TRBV2 and TRBJ2-7; 9 nucleotides match TRBD2. Germline V gene sequence: CDR1 SNHLY, CDR2 FYNNEI. The CDR3 is made up of 14 amino acids. The V and J ends lost 7 bases and 5 bases, in that order; junction bases with no gene match: 9. CDR3 nucleotide sequence: TGTGCCAGCAAAGATCCCGGGACTAGCCACGAGCAGTACTTC. Its translation: CASKDPGTSHEQYF.

This clonotype was recorded many times. J is TRBJ2-5 and V is TRBV29-1; TRBD2 might be the D (6 bases). The length of the CDR3 is 13 residues. Germline V gene data show CDR1 as SQVTM and CDR2 as ANQGSEA. Trimming left V 3 bases short and J 5 bases short, with 13 bases between. The CDR3 reads CSVELVGGETQYF. Here the CDR3 DNA reads TGCAGCGTTGAGCTGGTTGGGGGGGAGACCCAGTACTTC.

This clonotype was detected ten times or more. The V and J genes are TRBV5-1 and TRBJ2-1, with D tentatively TRBD1 or TRBD2 (5 bases each). CDR1 and CDR2 from the germline V gene are SGHRS and YFSETQ. V lost 3 bases and J lost 5, with 15 bases in between. There are 15 residues in the CDR3. CDR3 DNA: TGCGCCAGCAGCTCCCTGGGACCAGTGAACAATGAGCAGTTCTTC. It codes for CASSSLGPVNNEQFF.

This clonotype was seen at least ten times. The genes are TRBV10-3 and TRBJ2-7; TRBD1 matches at 11 bases. J lost 7 bases, V lost 4 bases, and 9 bases had no gene match. From germline, CDR1 is ENHRY and CDR2 SYGVKD. This CDR3 contains 15 residues. CDR3 protein: CAISGVRTGGGEQYF. For the CDR3, the DNA is TGTGCCATCAGTGGTGTCCGGACAGGGGGCGGTGAGCAGTACTTC.

This clonotype was picked up many times. The V and J genes are TRBV3-1 and TRBJ1-5; tentatively, D is TRBD1 (5 bases). The V and J ends lost 2 bases and 3 bases respectively, with 11 bases between them. The CDR3 loop spans 15 amino acids. CDR1 and CDR2 (germline): LGHDT, YNNKEL (reference sequence). CDR3 coding DNA: TGTGCCAGCAGCCAATCGAGGGACTTCAATCAGCCCCAGCATTTT. Its protein is CASSQSRDFNQPQHF.

This chain uses TRBV20-1 with TRBJ2-2; D not resolved. Between the trimmed V and J ends, which lost 0 bases and 1 base, there was a span of 6 bases. Germline V gives CDR1 DFQATT, CDR2 SNEGSKA (reference sequence). The CDR3 consists of 14 residues. The CDR3, as DNA: TGCAGTGCTAGAGATAGTAGGAACACCGGGGAGCTGTTTTTT. It specifies CSARDSRNTGELFF.

With regard to this clonotype: One base away lies a much larger clone, so this may be a sequencing read error. The J gene is TRBJ1-5, the V gene TRBV15; D may be TRBD1 (6 bases). CDR3 length: 17 amino acids. The germline V gene has CDR1 LNHNV and CDR2 YYDKDF (reference sequence). In DNA form, the CDR3 reads TGTGCCATCAGCAGAGGAACAGGGTATAGTAGTAATCAGCCCCAGCATTTT. It yields the protein CAISRGTGYSSNQPQHF.

Turning to this clonotype: An end of the junction differs from the germline gene, which may be a read error. The chain employs TRBV5-1 and TRBJ1-4; no firm D call. Germline CDR1 reads SGHRS; CDR2 reads YFSETQ. The CDR3 covers 15 residues. This CDR3 is CASSSGGSTNEKLFF. CDR3 coding DNA: TGTGCCAGCAGCTCGGGAGGATCAACTAATGAAAAACTGTTTTTT.

This chain's CDR3 is CASSYSPGTSIEQYF. CDR3 bases: TGTGCCAGCAGTTACTCTCCGGGGACCTCTATAGAGCAGTACTTC. The rearrangement joins TRBV27 to TRBJ2-7; D tentatively reads TRBD1 or TRBD2 (5 bases each). Germline V gene data show CDR1 as MNHEY and CDR2 as SMNVEV (reference sequence). The CDR3 covers 15 residues. V dropped 4 bases and J dropped 7 bases, with 20 bases sitting between them.

The V gene is TRBV20-1, the J gene TRBJ1-3; 8 nucleotides align to TRBD1. Germline CDR1 is DFQATT and CDR2 is SNEGSKA (reference sequence). Trimming removed 0 bases from V and 2 bases from J; junction bases left unmatched: 15. This CDR3 is 19 amino acids long. The CDR3 spells CSARDLGGKDREPGNTIYF. The CDR3 DNA sequence: TGCAGTGCTAGAGATCTCGGGGGTAAGGACAGGGAGCCTGGAAACACCATATATTTT.

This clonotype turned up a few times. The chain couples TRBV30 to TRBJ2-4, with 9 positions matching TRBD1. The V gene's germline CDR1 is GTSNPN and CDR2 SVGIG (reference sequence). Trimming took 3 bases from V and 2 from J; bases not matched to a gene: 8. The CDR3 runs to 16 residues. The CDR3 coding sequence is TGTGCCTGGAGGAGGGCCGACAGGGGGACCAAAAACATTCAGTACTTC. Protein sequence: CAWRRADRGTKNIQYF. Supplemented by reference TRBV30 and TRBJ2-4, the full variable domain reads SQTIHQWPATLVQPVGSPLSLECTVEGTSNPNLYWYRQAAGRGLQLLFYSVGIGQISSEVPQNLSASRPQDRQFILSSKKLLLSDSGFYLCAWRRADRGTKNIQYFGAGTRLSVL.

The rearrangement uses TRBV5-4 and TRBJ2-1; 9 nucleotides match TRBD1. Germline trimming cut 0 bases from V and 2 bases from J; bases unmatched to any gene: 3. Germline CDR1 is SGHNT and CDR2 is YYREEE (reference sequence). This CDR3 has 16 amino acids. The CDR3 DNA reads as TGTGCCAGCAGCTTGGGGACAGGGGCCACCTACAATGAGCAGTTCTTC. Amino acids: CASSLGTGATYNEQFF.

The chain is built from TRBV10-3 and TRBJ2-1, with TRBD2 identical over 10 bases. This CDR3 is 17 amino acids long. In germline, CDR1 is ENHRY, CDR2 SYGVKD. The junction had 9 bases not matched to a gene; V was cut back by 2 bases and J by 5 bases. The CDR3 DNA is TGTGCCATCAGTGAGACACGGACTAGCGGAATAAACAATGAGCAGTTCTTC. This sequence encodes CAISETRTSGINNEQFF.

This rearrangement joins TRBV7-9 to TRBJ2-1, with 13 bases aligning to TRBD2. Germline values: CDR1 SEHNR, CDR2 FQNEAQ (reference sequence). The trim removed 6 bases at V and 0 bases at J, leaving 11 bases unmatched. The CDR3 is made up of 19 amino acids. The CDR3 region is CASRGLAGEIPSSYNEQFF. CDR3 DNA: TGTGCCAGCAGAGGACTAGCGGGAGAAATCCCAAGCTCCTACAATGAGCAGTTCTTC. Drawing the rest from reference TRBV7-9 and TRBJ2-1, the complete variable domain is DTGVSQNPRHKITKRGQNVTFRCDPISEHNRLYWYRQTLGQGPEFLTYFQNEAQLEKSRLLSDRFSAERPKGSFSTLEIQRTEQGDSAMYLCASRGLAGEIPSSYNEQFFGPGTRLTVL.

This clonotype occurred many times. The chain is built from TRBV29-1 and TRBJ2-5, with 10 nucleotides matching TRBD2. The CDR3 is made up of 13 amino acids. CDR1 is SQVTM and CDR2 is ANQGSEA in the germline V gene. V gave up 3 bases and J gave up 9 bases; unmatched junction bases: 7. The CDR3 loop reads CSVEPPSGSSQYF. In nucleotides, the CDR3 is TGCAGCGTTGAGCCGCCTAGCGGGAGTTCCCAGTACTTC.

This clonotype has a count of ten or more. CDR3 in amino acids: CASSPQQGSTQYF. CDR3 DNA sequence: TGTGCCAGCAGCCCCCAACAGGGGAGCACGCAGTATTTT. This chain links TRBV7-3 with TRBJ2-3, with 7 bases aligning to TRBD1. Germline V gene data show CDR1 as SGHTA and CDR2 as FQGTGA. The CDR3 is 13 residues long. Trimming removed 5 bases from V and 9 bases from J; junction bases left unmatched: 8.

In its sample, this clonotype was seen a few times. The genes are TRBV6-4 and TRBJ2-1; D gene unclear. The germline gives CDR1 MRHNA, CDR2 SNTAGT. V was cut by 4 bases and J by 7 bases, with 11 bases left in between. The CDR3 runs to 13 residues. The CDR3, as DNA: TGTGCCAGCAGTGGGGCCCTCATTAATGAGCAGTTCTTC. Translation gives CASSGALINEQFF.

The rearrangement links TRBV20-1 to TRBJ2-3; D is ambiguous. V lost 1 base and J lost 0, with 5 bases in between. The CDR3 is 13 amino acids. Germline loops: CDR1 DFQATT, CDR2 SNEGSKA (reference sequence). Written as DNA, the CDR3 is TGCAGTGCTAGAGCCCCGAGCACAGATACGCAGTATTTT. Its protein product is CSARAPSTDTQYF.

This clonotype was detected only a few times. Since a much larger clone is just one base distant, this may be a read error. V usage is TRBV6-1 and J usage is TRBJ2-5, with 8 bases that match TRBD1. V was clipped by 6 bases and J by 5 bases; unmatched bases: 8. CDR1 and CDR2 from the germline V gene are MNHNS and SASEGT. This CDR3 is built from 14 residues. The CDR3 loop is CASREDRELETQYF. Written as DNA, the CDR3 is TGTGCCAGCAGGGAGGACAGGGAACTGGAGACCCAGTACTTC.

The chain joins TRBV30 to TRBJ1-4, with D hard to call. The CDR3 covers 16 residues. CDR1 is GTSNPN and CDR2 is SVGIG in the germline V gene (reference sequence). The V gene lost 2 bases and the J gene lost 0 bases, with 13 bases spanning the gap. The chain's CDR3 is CAWSFGREATNEKLFF. CDR3 nucleotides: TGTGCCTGGAGTTTCGGACGGGAAGCAACTAATGAAAAACTGTTTTTT. The full variable domain, with the rest looked up from reference TRBV30 and TRBJ1-4, is SQTIHQWPATLVQPVGSPLSLECTVEGTSNPNLYWYRQAAGRGLQLLFYSVGIGQISSEVPQNLSASRPQDRQFILSSKKLLLSDSGFYLCAWSFGREATNEKLFFGSGTQLSVL.